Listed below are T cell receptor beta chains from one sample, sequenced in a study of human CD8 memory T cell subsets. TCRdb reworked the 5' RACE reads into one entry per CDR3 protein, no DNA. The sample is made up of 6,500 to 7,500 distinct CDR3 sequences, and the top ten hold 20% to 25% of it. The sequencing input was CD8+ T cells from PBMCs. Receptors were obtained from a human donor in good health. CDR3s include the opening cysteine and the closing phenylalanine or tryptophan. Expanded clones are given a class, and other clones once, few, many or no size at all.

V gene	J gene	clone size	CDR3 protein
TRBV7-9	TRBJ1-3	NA	CAINTGGNTIYF
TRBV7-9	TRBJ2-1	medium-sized	CASSWSGSEQFF
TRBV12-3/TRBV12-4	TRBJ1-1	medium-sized	CASSFLAKAFF
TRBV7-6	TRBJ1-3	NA	CASSSLLVKDSSGNTIYF
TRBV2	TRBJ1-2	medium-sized	CASTEVDRVDGYTF
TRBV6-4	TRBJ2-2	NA	CASGEGAGTTGELFF
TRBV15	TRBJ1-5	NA	CATSSPGQGQPQHF
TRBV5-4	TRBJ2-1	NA	CASSLSGTSEQFF
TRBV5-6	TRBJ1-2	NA	CASSFWTGNNYGYTF
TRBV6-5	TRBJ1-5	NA	CASSSTGTLNQPQHF
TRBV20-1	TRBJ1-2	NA	CSARDPRNTNYGYTF
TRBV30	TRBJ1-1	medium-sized	CAWSGELNTEAFF
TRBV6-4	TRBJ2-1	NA	CASSDSAGGEVDEQFF
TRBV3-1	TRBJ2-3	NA	CASSQARDTQYF
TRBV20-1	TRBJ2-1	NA	CSARATERELNEQFF
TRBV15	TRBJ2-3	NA	CATSREGSRTDTQYF
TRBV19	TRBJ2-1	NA	CASSRPGYNEQFF
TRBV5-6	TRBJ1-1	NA	CASSLTGDTEAFF
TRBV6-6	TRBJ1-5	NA	CASTTEGRQPQHF
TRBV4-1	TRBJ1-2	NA	CASSHPGRAFTVDYGYTF
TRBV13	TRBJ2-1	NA	CASSLGAEQFF
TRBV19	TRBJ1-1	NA	CASSPLRGGQDTEAFF
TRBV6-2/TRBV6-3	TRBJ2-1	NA	CASSSTGGDYNEQFF
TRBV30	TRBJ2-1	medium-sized	CAWSDPSIAESSYNEQFF
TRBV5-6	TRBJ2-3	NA	CASSLGGDPTDTQYF
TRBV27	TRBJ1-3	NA	CASSLRGHQTGNTIYF
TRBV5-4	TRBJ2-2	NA	CASSSAGTGAGNTGELFF
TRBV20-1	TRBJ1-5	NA	CSAAGQGDYQPQHF
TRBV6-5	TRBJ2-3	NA	CASSYDTSPAATDTQYF
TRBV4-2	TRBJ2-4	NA	CASSQDEGSGNIQYF
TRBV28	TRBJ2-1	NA	CASSLGLAGAGEQFF
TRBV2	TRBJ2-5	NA	CASSDGEGGLEQETQYF
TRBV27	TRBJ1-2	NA	CASSQDGTGRVGYTF
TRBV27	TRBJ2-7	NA	CASSLIAAGSYEQYF
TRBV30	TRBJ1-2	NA	CAWSVPGGYGYGYTF
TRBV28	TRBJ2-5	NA	CASSFRTAGGPIQYF
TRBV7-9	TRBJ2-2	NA	CASRFAGTENTGELFF
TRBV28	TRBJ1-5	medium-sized	CAGRQGNQPQHF
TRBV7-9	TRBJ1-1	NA	CASSFNHGGGDTEAFF
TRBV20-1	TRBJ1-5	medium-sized	CSARGTENQPQHF
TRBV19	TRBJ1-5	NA	CASSPTSGPNQPQHF
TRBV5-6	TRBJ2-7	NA	CASSLKTGGLDEQYF
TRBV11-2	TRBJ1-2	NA	CASSLDDLGKYTF
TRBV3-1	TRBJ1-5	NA	CASSQDIWTGGSNQPQHF
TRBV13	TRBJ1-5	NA	CASSSQGVQPQHF
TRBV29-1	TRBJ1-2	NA	CSSTPGDNYGYTF
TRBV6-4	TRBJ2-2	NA	CASRRPKGQGTGELFF
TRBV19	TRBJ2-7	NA	CASSPRLAGGAGEQYF
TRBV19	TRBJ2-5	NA	CASREGREETQYF
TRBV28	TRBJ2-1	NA	CASSPGTGAINEQFF
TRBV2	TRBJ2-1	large	CASSEEVDNEQFF
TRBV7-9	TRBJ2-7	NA	CASSFSGEQYF
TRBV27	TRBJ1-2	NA	CASSPRTDPNYGYTF
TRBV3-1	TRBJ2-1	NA	CASSQYSGRSSSYNEQFF
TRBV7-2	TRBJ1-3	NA	CASSLAVGPKANTIYF